The next 10 T cell receptor beta chains were all read from a single sample in a study of blood T cell repertoires in COVID-19. The data were produced by immunoSEQ multiplex PCR, yet TCRdb's version contains in-frame clones alone and is incomplete. The data hold about 46,000 clones, with 80% to 90% observed a single time. Sequenced material: peripheral blood. These receptor sequences come from a human donor in a cohort sampled during active COVID-19. The donor label of this sample is uncertain.

J is TRBJ1-6 and V is TRBV10-1; D unresolved. In germline, CDR1 is WNHNN, CDR2 SYGVQD (reference sequence). This CDR3 is built from 18 residues. The V end was cut by 8 bases, the J end by 0 bases, with 20 bases between. The CDR3 DNA follows: TGCGCCAGCCCGAGGTCTGGGGTAGGGAGCTCCTATAATTCACCCCTCCACTTT. Translating gives CASPRSGVGSSYNSPLHF.

This chain joins TRBV6-2 or TRBV6-3 and TRBJ1-1, with a weak D call TRBD1 (5 bases). Trimming removed 4 bases at V and 6 bases at J, with 27 bases between. The CDR3 runs 18 residues. Germline assignment: CDR1 MNHEY and CDR2 SVGEGT. The CDR3 DNA reads as TGTGCCAGCAGTTTAAGCCTTTTGGACACCTCCAAACGGGCTGAAGCTTTCTTT. As protein: CASSLSLLDTSKRAEAFF.

This sequence joins TRBV5-6 and TRBJ2-7; 8 bases are a match to TRBD1. The V segment lost 5 bases and the J segment 1 base; nucleotides outside the gene matches: 8. The CDR3 extends over 15 amino acids. The V gene's germline CDR1 is SGHDT and CDR2 YYEEEE. CDR3 sequence: CASRFRGLGSYEQYF. In DNA, the CDR3 is TGTGCCAGCAGATTCAGGGGGCTCGGGTCCTACGAGCAGTACTTC.

The chain combines TRBV12-5 with TRBJ1-6; D uncertain. The V and J ends lost 2 bases and 11 bases respectively, with 7 bases between them. CDR1 is LGHNT, CDR2 FRNRAP, per germline. The CDR3 is made up of 12 amino acids. CDR3 residues: CASGLPPTPLHF. CDR3 in DNA: TGTGCTAGTGGTTTGCCCCCCACACCCCTCCACTTT. Together with reference TRBV12-5 and TRBJ1-6, the CDR3 gives the full variable domain: DARVTQTPRHKVTEMGQEVTMRCQPILGHNTVFWYRQTMMQGLELLAYFRNRAPLDDSGMPKDRFSAEMPDATLATLKIQPSEPRDSAVYFCASGLPPTPLHFGNGTRLTVT.

This sequence joins TRBV24-1 and TRBJ2-2; 10 bases are shared with TRBD1. Germline loops: CDR1 KGHDR, CDR2 SFDVKD. This CDR3 contains 18 residues. Unmatched junction bases numbered 13, after V lost 4 bases and J lost 6 bases. The CDR3 protein is CATSDPCLSGQGSGELFF. In DNA form, the CDR3 reads TGTGCCACCAGTGACCCATGCCTCTCGGGACAGGGGTCCGGGGAGCTGTTTTTT.

The chain links TRBV3-1 (or the pseudogene TRBV3-2) to TRBJ1-4; possibly TRBD1 for D (6 bases). The CDR3 sequence is 14 residues long. Germline assignment: CDR1 LGHDT and CDR2 YNNKEL (reference sequence). The V end lost 5 bases, the J end lost 5 bases, and 12 bases lay between the germline ends. CDR3 nucleotides: TGTGCCAGCAGCGCTACAGGGAGAAATGAAAAACTGTTTTTT. Encoded protein: CASSATGRNEKLFF.

DNA of the CDR3: TGTGCCAGCAGTGGACATAACTCCTACGAGCAGTACTTC. This encodes CASSGHNSYEQYF. The chain employs TRBV12-3 or TRBV12-4 and TRBJ2-7; weak D call: TRBD1 (5 bases). This CDR3 has 13 residues. Trimming took 5 bases from V and 0 from J, leaving 8 bases between them.

This rearrangement joins TRBV6-5 to TRBJ1-2; TRBD1 matches 7 bases. Germline V gene data show CDR1 as MNHEY and CDR2 as SVGAGI. The ends lost 6 bases at V and 4 bases at J; junction bases unmatched: 5. This CDR3 has 13 residues. Written as DNA, the CDR3 is TGTGCCAGCAGGCACAGGGGCCCCTATGGCTACACCTTC. This gives the protein CASRHRGPYGYTF.

With respect to this clone: The junction does not match germline at one end; this may be a read error. The chain joins TRBV28 to TRBJ1-2; TRBD1 is a possible D gene (5 bases). CDR3 length: 12 amino acids. The V gene's germline CDR1 is MDHEN and CDR2 SYDVKM. The CDR3 loop is CASSSYSGASHF. In DNA, the CDR3 is TGTGCCAGCAGTTCCTACTCTGGGGCCTCGCACTTC.

The chain couples TRBV9 to TRBJ2-1; perhaps TRBD1 as D (7 bases). CDR1 is SGDLS, CDR2 YYNGEE, per germline. V was clipped by 3 bases and J by 9 bases, with 10 bases between them. The CDR3 is 12 amino acids. CDR3 nucleotide sequence: TGTGCCAGCAGCGGACAGGGAGGTGAGCAGTTCTTC. This translates into CASSGQGGEQFF.